The 7 T cell receptor beta chains presented below share a single source sample, sequenced in a study of blood T cell repertoires in COVID-19. The method was immunoSEQ multiplex PCR; TCRdb's version includes in-frame clones alone and lacks a portion of them. This repertoire shows roughly 15,000 clones, approximately 80% found once; its top ten account for 26%. Sample: peripheral blood. The origin of the receptors is a woman aged 70-85 years with active COVID-19.

The CDR3 DNA reads as TGTGCCAGTAGTATGGCCTCCGGGGGGTATAGCAATCAGCCCCAGCATTTT. Encoded protein: CASSMASGGYSNQPQHF. The chain joins TRBV19 to TRBJ1-5, with D possibly matching TRBD1 (5 bases). Germline values: CDR1 LNHDA, CDR2 SQIVND (reference sequence). Trimming removed 3 bases at V and 0 bases at J, with 15 bases between. The CDR3 loop spans 17 amino acids. The variable domain in full, completed from reference TRBV19 and TRBJ1-5, reads DGGITQSPKYLFRKEGQNVTLSCEQNLNHDAMYWYRQDPGQGLRLIYYSQIVNDFQKGDIAEGYSVSREKKESFPLTVTSAQKNPTAFYLCASSMASGGYSNQPQHFGDGTRLSIL.

This clone appeared a single time. The chain is built from TRBV28 and TRBJ2-2; D is perhaps TRBD1 (6 bases). Germline CDR1 MDHEN, CDR2 SYDVKM. This CDR3 has 16 residues. V gave up 5 bases and J gave up 6 bases, with 19 bases separating them. The CDR3 DNA follows: TGTGCCAGCAGTCCTTCGGGACAACATGTGGCCGGGGAGCTGTTTTTT. It codes for CASSPSGQHVAGELFF. The variable domain in full, with the rest retrieved from reference TRBV28 and TRBJ2-2, is DVKVTQSSRYLVKRTGEKVFLECVQDMDHENMFWYRQDPGLGLRLIYFSYDVKMKEKGDIPEGYSVSREKKERFSLILESASTNQTSMYLCASSPSGQHVAGELFFGEGSRLTVL.

With respect to this clone: Other DNA variants within this sample encode the same CDR3. This chain links TRBV29-1 with TRBJ1-2, with D maybe TRBD1 (5 bases). The CDR3 has 15 amino acids. The V gene's germline CDR1 is SQVTM and CDR2 ANQGSEA. Trimming shortened V by 3 bases and J by 4 bases, and 18 bases separated the two germline ends. The CDR3 DNA reads as TGCAGCGTTGACGGGGAGGAGGGGACGACCTATGGCTACACCTTC. This translates into CSVDGEEGTTYGYTF.

The chain couples TRBV7-2 to TRBJ2-1; 8 bases fit TRBD2. The V segment lost 5 bases and the J segment 6 bases; nucleotides outside the gene matches: 9. CDR1 and CDR2 (germline): SGHTA, FQGNSA. The CDR3 loop spans 15 amino acids. CDR3 nucleotides: TGTGCCAGCAGCACCGGGATAGCGGGACGCAATGAGCAGTTCTTC. It encodes CASSTGIAGRNEQFF. The full variable domain, completed using reference TRBV7-2 and TRBJ2-1, is GAGVSQSPSNKVTEKGKDVELRCDPISGHTALYWYRQSLGQGLEFLIYFQGNSAPDKSGLPSDRFSAERTGGSVSTLTIQRTQQEDSAVYLCASSTGIAGRNEQFFGPGTRLTVL.

The CDR3 loop reads CASSPGRLAGEAGELFF. CDR3 nucleotides: TGTGCCAGCAGCCCAGGAAGACTAGCGGGAGAGGCCGGGGAGCTGTTTTTT. This chain links TRBV5-4 with TRBJ2-2; TRBD2 aligns across 12 bases. The CDR3 length is 17 residues. Germline V lookup: CDR1 SGHNT, CDR2 YYREEE (reference sequence). The trim removed 4 bases at V and 6 bases at J, leaving 10 bases unmatched.

CDR3 protein: CASSEEGGGYTF. CDR3 nucleotides: TGTGCCAGCAGTGAAGAGGGAGGCGGCTACACCTTC. The rearrangement joins TRBV6-1 to TRBJ1-2; D is ambiguous. Germline CDR1 and CDR2: MNHNS and SASEGT. Trimming pared 1 base from V and 8 bases from J, leaving 8 bases between. The CDR3 contains 12 residues.

This clone was observed a handful of times. The rearrangement joins TRBV19 to TRBJ1-2; D remains unclear. The V end lost 6 bases, the J end lost 0 bases, and 11 bases lay between the germline ends. Germline loops: CDR1 LNHDA, CDR2 SQIVND (reference sequence). The CDR3 has 14 residues. CDR3 in amino acids: CASRRDTSNYGYTF. CDR3 bases: TGTGCCAGTAGAAGAGACACCTCTAACTATGGCTACACCTTC.